These 30 T cell receptor beta chains originate from one sample sequenced in a study of CD8 T cells in ankylosing spondylitis. Each CDR3 protein is one row after TCRdb ran MiXCR on the 5' RACE reads. Seen here are roughly 440,000 distinct CDR3 sequences, roughly 15% observed once, and the top ten hold around 0.92%. Study-level findings and limits: In ankylosing spondylitis blood, a motif of eight highly homologous TCR beta variants appeared characteristic.

These receptors are not linked to any known antigen. Sequencing was performed on blood, either unsorted or a sorted T cell fraction (not recorded which). The receptors come from a male donor with ankylosing spondylitis.

The rearrangement uses TRBV11-2 and TRBJ2-5; 11 bases map to TRBD2. CDR1 is SGHAT and CDR2 is FQNNGV in the germline V gene. Trimming removed 3 bases from V and 5 bases from J; junction bases left unmatched: 5. The CDR3 runs 15 residues. DNA for the CDR3: TGTGCCAGCAGCTTCCAACTAGCGGGAGTTGAGACCCAGTACTTC. It yields the protein CASSFQLAGVETQYF.

The table lists this clonotype with a few counts. The CDR3 nucleotides are TGTGCGGTGGGTCAGGGAGGCAATCAGCCCCAGCATTTT. Amino acids: CAVGQGGNQPQHF. This rearrangement joins TRBV6-6 to TRBJ1-5, with D possibly TRBD1 on 5 matching bases. Per germline, CDR1 MNHNY and CDR2 SVGAGI (reference sequence). The CDR3 totals 13 residues.

The V gene is TRBV7-3, the J gene TRBJ2-7; maybe TRBD1 (6 bases). The CDR3 consists of 12 residues. The germline V gene has CDR1 SGHTA and CDR2 FQGTGA. With 10 bases removed from V and 2 bases from J, the gap between germline ends came to 12 bases. This CDR3 is CATTRGTYEQYF. As DNA, the CDR3 is TGTGCCACCACAAGGGGGACCTACGAGCAGTACTTC. The whole variable domain, remainder taken from reference TRBV7-3 and TRBJ2-7, is GAGVSQTPSNKVTEKGKYVELRCDPISGHTALYWYRQSLGQGPEFLIYFQGTGAADDSGLPNDRFFAVRPEGSVSTLKIQRTERGDSAVYLCATTRGTYEQYFGPGTRLTVT.

The V and J genes are TRBV29-1 and TRBJ2-2; tentatively, D is TRBD2 (5 bases). Germline V lookup: CDR1 SQVTM, CDR2 ANQGSEA. The V gene lost 4 bases and the J gene lost 4 bases, with 13 bases spanning the gap. The CDR3 runs 14 residues. The CDR3 region is CSVVRVGSTGELFF. CDR3 in DNA: TGCAGCGTTGTGAGGGTGGGGTCCACCGGGGAGCTGTTTTTT.

The chain couples TRBV4-2 to TRBJ1-5, with a possible D match to TRBD1 (5 bases). The germline gives CDR1 LGHNA, CDR2 YNFKEQ. The V gene lost 0 bases and the J gene lost 5 bases, with 17 bases spanning the gap. The CDR3 loop spans 17 amino acids. CDR3 protein: CASSQDSSGSVHQPQHF. In DNA form, the CDR3 reads TGTGCCAGCAGCCAAGATTCATCAGGGTCGGTCCATCAGCCCCAGCATTTT.

The V gene is TRBV19, the J gene TRBJ2-1, with D perhaps assigned TRBD1 or TRBD2 (5 bases each). V was clipped by 7 bases and J by 3 bases, with 19 bases between them. The length of the CDR3 is 16 residues. Germline assignment: CDR1 LNHDA and CDR2 SQIVND (reference sequence). CDR3 sequence reads: CASTRDPNKNYNEQFF. CDR3 DNA: TGTGCCAGTACCCGGGACCCCAACAAAAACTACAATGAGCAGTTCTTC.

The chain has TRBV10-1 and TRBJ2-7; D is uncertain. This CDR3 region has 15 residues. Trimming stripped 3 bases from V and 0 bases from J, with 12 bases between. From germline, CDR1 is WNHNN and CDR2 SYGVQD (reference sequence). CDR3 amino acids: CASSDWGSSSYEQYF. The CDR3 bases are TGCGCCAGCAGTGATTGGGGATCCAGCTCCTACGAGCAGTACTTC.

This clonotype was recorded a few times. The chain couples TRBV6-1 to TRBJ2-1, with 9 bases aligning to TRBD2. Germline assignment: CDR1 MNHNS and CDR2 SASEGT. V lost 7 bases to trimming and J lost 5 bases; unmatched junction nucleotides: 6. The CDR3 has 14 amino acids. Written as DNA, the CDR3 is TGTGCCAGCAAGATAGCGGGAGCGGACAATGAGCAGTTCTTC. It codes for CASKIAGADNEQFF.

In this sample, this clonotype turned up a few times. This chain connects TRBV7-6 to TRBJ1-5; D might be TRBD1 (6 bases). There are 15 residues in the CDR3. Germline values: CDR1 SGHVS, CDR2 FNYEAQ. The V end lost 1 base, the J end lost 6 bases, and 13 bases lay between the germline ends. This CDR3 is CASSLGAQGSQPQHF. CDR3 DNA sequence: TGTGCCAGCAGCTTAGGGGCACAGGGTTCTCAGCCCCAGCATTTT.

In its sample, this clonotype was seen many times. The chain couples TRBV12-3 or TRBV12-4 to TRBJ2-1, with 7 bases lining up with TRBD1. The CDR3 spans 13 residues. The trim removed 6 bases at V and 3 bases at J, leaving 2 bases unmatched. In DNA, the CDR3 is TGTGCCAGCAGGGGGGACAGCTACAATGAGCAGTTCTTC. This encodes CASRGDSYNEQFF.

This clonotype was picked up a small number of times. This chain connects TRBV29-1 to TRBJ2-1; D uncertain. Germline lookup yields CDR1 SQVTM and CDR2 ANQGSEA. The CDR3 covers 10 residues. The ends were cut back, 5 bases at V and 8 bases at J, with 7 bases in the middle. As DNA, the CDR3 is TGCAGCGTTTTGAGGTATGAGCAGTTCTTC. Translating it yields CSVLRYEQFF.

This clonotype was counted between two and nine times. The chain has TRBV24-1 and TRBJ1-2; TRBD1 is a possible D gene (5 bases). Germline lookup yields CDR1 KGHDR and CDR2 SFDVKD. The length of the CDR3 is 15 residues. Trimming took 2 bases from V and 2 from J, leaving 11 bases between them. The CDR3 spells CATSDSGRRNYGYTF. The CDR3 DNA sequence: TGTGCCACCAGTGATTCGGGACGGCGGAACTATGGCTACACCTTC.

The V and J genes are TRBV7-2 and TRBJ2-3; D perhaps matches TRBD2 (6 bases). The CDR3 is 12 residues long. CDR1 and CDR2 (germline): SGHTA, FQGNSA. Trimming cost V 6 bases and J 3 bases, with 7 bases left between them. CDR3 amino acids: CASRGLTDTQYF. DNA of the CDR3: TGTGCCAGCAGGGGACTTACAGATACGCAGTATTTT.

This chain joins TRBV20-1 and TRBJ2-7; 9 nucleotides line up with TRBD1. CDR1 and CDR2 (germline): DFQATT, SNEGSKA (reference sequence). Trimming at V came to 4 bases and at J to 0 bases, leaving 10 bases not matched to a gene. The CDR3 loop spans 16 amino acids. The CDR3 DNA reads as TGCAGTGCTACCGGACAGGGGAGTCATTACTCCTACGAGCAGTACTTC. Amino acid sequence: CSATGQGSHYSYEQYF.

The sample holds a few counts of this clonotype. The chain has TRBV12-5 and TRBJ2-1; D might be TRBD2 (6 bases). Germline V gene data show CDR1 as LGHNT and CDR2 as FRNRAP. Trimming pared 0 bases from V and 7 bases from J, leaving 22 bases between. This CDR3 comprises 18 residues. For the CDR3, the DNA is TGTGCTAGTGGTTTGGTACGGGGGTTAGACCCATGGGGGAATGAGCAGTTCTTC. Translating it yields CASGLVRGLDPWGNEQFF.

J is TRBJ2-1 and V is TRBV6-2 or TRBV6-3; 8 nucleotides line up with TRBD2. Germline V gives CDR1 MNHEY, CDR2 SVGEGT. The CDR3 covers 15 residues. V lost 2 bases and J lost 5; bases outside the gene matches: 5. The CDR3: CASSYGGLGDNEQFF. Written as DNA, the CDR3 is TGTGCCAGCAGTTACGGGGGACTAGGAGACAATGAGCAGTTCTTC.

This clonotype was seen a handful of times. The chain uses TRBV5-1 and TRBJ2-5; a weak D match, TRBD2 (5 bases). This CDR3 has 15 amino acids. The germline CDR1 and CDR2 sequences are SGHRS and YFSETQ. Trimming left V 5 bases short and J 5 bases short, with 19 bases between. CDR3 DNA sequence: TGCGCCAGCAGGCGGGTTGGGCTGAACGAGGAGACCCAGTACTTC. Protein product: CASRRVGLNEETQYF.

This clonotype was detected many times. CDR3 DNA sequence: TGCGCCAGCAGCTTTGGTTACCAAACAACGGGCAATGAGCAGTTCTTC. Translated: CASSFGYQTTGNEQFF. V gene TRBV5-1 combines with J gene TRBJ2-1; D gene uncertain. CDR3 length equals 16 residues. V shed 2 bases and J shed 6 bases, with 18 bases lying between them. In germline, CDR1 is SGHRS, CDR2 YFSETQ.

This clonotype has a handful of counts. Here the CDR3 reads CASSPGRQGPYSNQPQHF. The CDR3 nucleotides read TGCGCCAGCAGCCCAGGAAGGCAGGGACCTTATAGCAATCAGCCCCAGCATTTT. The V and J genes are TRBV4-1 and TRBJ1-5; D is perhaps TRBD1 (5 bases). From germline, CDR1 is MGHRA and CDR2 YSYEKL. The CDR3 runs 18 residues. Between the trimmed V and J ends, which lost 4 bases and 0 bases, there was a span of 19 bases.

This clonotype was observed a handful of times. The gene calls are TRBV6-2 or TRBV6-3 and TRBJ2-2; 10 bases agree with TRBD2. CDR1 and CDR2 (germline): MNHEY, SVGEGT. J was trimmed by 6 bases and V by 6 bases; bases with no gene match: 4. The CDR3 spans 14 residues. The CDR3 spells CASRSGGAAGELFF. CDR3 coding DNA: TGTGCCAGCAGGAGCGGGGGGGCCGCCGGGGAGCTGTTTTTT.

The V and J genes are TRBV7-2 and TRBJ1-5; the match to TRBD1 covers 7 bases. Losses at the gene ends were 3 bases for V and 6 bases for J; bases not matched to a gene: 2. The germline CDR1 and CDR2 sequences are SGHTA and FQGNSA. This CDR3 has 13 residues. The CDR3 here is CASSFNRGQPQHF. The DNA of the CDR3 is TGTGCCAGCAGCTTTAACAGGGGTCAGCCCCAGCATTTT.

The genes are TRBV20-1 and TRBJ2-1, with 7 positions matching TRBD1. CDR3 length: 14 residues. The germline V gene encodes CDR1 DFQATT and CDR2 SNEGSKA (reference sequence). V lost 6 bases, J lost 6 bases, and 11 bases stayed unmatched. The CDR3, as DNA: TGCAGTGCCGTGCTCAGGACAGGTCCCAATGAGCAGTTCTTC. Translating gives CSAVLRTGPNEQFF.

CDR3 DNA: TGCGCGCTGCGACGCTCTGGAAACACCATATATTTT. Its translation: CALRRSGNTIYF. The chain has TRBV20-1 and TRBJ1-3; no clear D. CDR3 size: 12 residues. Germline V gives CDR1 DFQATT, CDR2 SNEGSKA (reference sequence).

Ten or more counts support this clonotype. The V call is TRBV29-1, the J call TRBJ2-2; weak D call: TRBD2 (8 bases). CDR3 length: 14 amino acids. V was shortened by 7 bases and J by 3 bases, with 15 bases between the two germline ends. Germline assignment: CDR1 SQVTM and CDR2 ANQGSEA. CDR3 sequence (DNA): TGCAGCGCCAGGGGGACTAGTCACACCGGGGAGCTGTTTTTT. Encoded protein: CSARGTSHTGELFF.

This clonotype was seen a few times. The V and J genes are TRBV16 and TRBJ2-5; TRBD2 is a possible D gene (5 bases). The CDR3 is 13 amino acids. V lost 2 bases and J lost 5, with 9 bases in between. CDR1 KGHSY and CDR2 FQNENV come from the germline V gene. CDR3 DNA: TGTGCCAGCAGCCAAACTAGGGATGAGACCCAGTACTTC. This codes for CASSQTRDETQYF.

This clonotype was counted a few times. The J gene is TRBJ2-5, the V gene TRBV20-1, with 8 positions matching TRBD2. The V and J ends lost 6 bases and 0 bases, in that order; junction bases with no gene match: 9. The CDR3 has 15 residues. Germline assignment: CDR1 DFQATT and CDR2 SNEGSKA (reference sequence). CDR3 residues: CSAWIAGLYQETQYF. The CDR3 region has the DNA TGCAGTGCCTGGATAGCGGGACTGTACCAAGAGACCCAGTACTTC.

The CDR3 coding sequence is TGTGCCAGTAGTCGACCCCGGACAGCGAACACTGAAGCTTTCTTT. This translates into CASSRPRTANTEAFF. V is TRBV19 and J is TRBJ1-1; TRBD1 is a possible D gene (6 bases). The germline V gene has CDR1 LNHDA and CDR2 SQIVND (reference sequence). This CDR3 is 15 amino acids long. Trimming stripped 5 bases from V and 1 base from J, with 14 bases between.

The sample holds a few counts of this clonotype. The chain employs TRBV15 and TRBJ2-7; no reliable D call. The length of the CDR3 is 14 residues. V gave up 0 bases and J gave up 4 bases, with 10 bases separating them. Germline V gives CDR1 LNHNV, CDR2 YYDKDF (reference sequence). DNA of the CDR3: TGTGCCACCAGCAGAGATAAAAAGGGTTACGAGCAGTACTTC. It yields the protein CATSRDKKGYEQYF.

The chain couples TRBV20-1 to TRBJ1-2, with 8 bases fitting TRBD1. The germline V gene encodes CDR1 DFQATT and CDR2 SNEGSKA (reference sequence). The junction had 4 bases not matched to a gene; V was cut back by 1 base and J by 3 bases. The CDR3 spans 14 residues. The CDR3 reads CSARGTGRDYGYTF. The CDR3 coding sequence is TGCAGTGCTAGAGGGACAGGGCGGGACTATGGCTACACCTTC.

V and J are TRBV29-1 and TRBJ2-5, with 15 bases matching TRBD2. Germline V CDR1 and CDR2: SQVTM, ANQGSEA. This CDR3 region has 18 residues. Germline trimming cut 1 base from V and 4 bases from J; bases unmatched to any gene: 10. The CDR3 is CSVEGTSGRGYSGETQYF. As DNA, the CDR3 is TGCAGCGTTGAAGGGACTAGCGGGAGGGGTTATAGTGGAGAGACCCAGTACTTC.